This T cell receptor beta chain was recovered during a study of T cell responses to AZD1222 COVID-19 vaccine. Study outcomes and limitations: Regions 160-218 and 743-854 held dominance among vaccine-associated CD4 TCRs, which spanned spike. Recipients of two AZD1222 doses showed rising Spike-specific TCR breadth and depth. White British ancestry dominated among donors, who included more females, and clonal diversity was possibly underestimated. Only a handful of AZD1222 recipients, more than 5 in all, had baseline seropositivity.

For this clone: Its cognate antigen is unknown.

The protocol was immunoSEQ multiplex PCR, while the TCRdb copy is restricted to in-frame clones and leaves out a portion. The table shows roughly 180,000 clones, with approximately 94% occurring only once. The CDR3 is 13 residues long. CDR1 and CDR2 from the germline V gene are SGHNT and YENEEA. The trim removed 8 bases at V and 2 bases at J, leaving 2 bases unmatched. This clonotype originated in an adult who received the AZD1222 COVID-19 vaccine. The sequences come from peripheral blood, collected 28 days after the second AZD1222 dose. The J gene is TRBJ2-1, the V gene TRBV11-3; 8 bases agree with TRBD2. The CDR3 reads CASRGGPYNEQFF. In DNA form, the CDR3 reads TGTGCCAGCCGGGGGGGACCCTACAATGAGCAGTTCTTC.